Sequencing of this T cell receptor (beta chain) was carried out in a study of T-cell memory formation after mild COVID-19. Findings and caveats of the study: Researchers report contracting CD4+ clones mostly in CM and EM, with CD8+ clones in EMRA.

The CDR3 covers 16 residues. Unmatched junction bases numbered 11, after V lost 4 bases and J lost 7 bases. CDR1 SGHRS and CDR2 YFSETQ come from the germline V gene. TCRdb redid the calling of the 5' RACE reads with MiXCR, one entry per CDR3 protein. The sample lists around 450,000 distinct CDR3 sequences, 20% to 25% seen once, with around 9.5% in the top ten. This clonotype was recorded a few times. The antigen is not known. Sequencing was done on a sample of PBMCs or a T cell subset sorted from them (not recorded which). This clonotype was obtained from an adult woman who had mild COVID-19 (a few samples of this study predate the infection). Cell type and time point are not known. The chain links TRBV5-1 to TRBJ2-2; 9 nucleotides line up with TRBD1. The CDR3: CASSPGQGLASGELFF. Here the CDR3 DNA reads TGCGCCAGCAGCCCCGGACAGGGGTTGGCTAGCGGGGAGCTGTTTTTT.